The 17 T cell receptor beta chains given below trace back to one sample, sequenced in a study of blood T cell repertoires in COVID-19. Produced via immunoSEQ multiplex PCR; TCRdb's table is partial and in-frame only. The sample has some 47,000 clones, 80% to 90% seen once. Sequenced sample: peripheral blood. These receptors all stem from a man aged 55 to 69 with active COVID-19.

CDR3 sequence (DNA): TGCGCCAGCAGAACGGACAGGGAAGGAGAGACCCAGTACTTC. Amino acids: CASRTDREGETQYF. The V gene is TRBV23-1, the J gene TRBJ2-5; 8 bases are shared with TRBD1. TRBV23-1 is identified as an open reading frame with a role that is uncertain. The J segment lost 4 bases and the V segment lost 6 bases, leaving 7 bases of the junction unmatched. The CDR3 extends over 14 amino acids.

The V gene is TRBV5-1, the J gene TRBJ1-1; D is unclear. Trimming removed 8 bases at V and 2 bases at J, with 10 bases between. The CDR3 is 12 residues long. The germline V gene has CDR1 SGHRS and CDR2 YFSETQ. The CDR3 sequence: CASRRPNTEAFF. Written as DNA, the CDR3 is TGCGCCAGTCGGAGGCCTAACACTGAAGCTTTCTTT.

The chain recombines TRBV5-4 with TRBJ2-5; TRBD1 aligns across 8 bases. V was clipped by 4 bases and J by 4 bases; unmatched bases: 9. Germline CDR1 and CDR2: SGHNT and YYREEE (reference sequence). The length of the CDR3 is 15 residues. The CDR3 DNA is TGTGCCAGCAGCCCCACTCAGGGGGCGGGAGAGACCCAGTACTTC. Its protein is CASSPTQGAGETQYF.

V gene TRBV5-1 combines with J gene TRBJ2-1; possibly TRBD1 for D (6 bases). The CDR3 is 16 amino acids. Germline CDR1 SGHRS, CDR2 YFSETQ. Trimming stripped 7 bases from V and 8 bases from J, with 25 bases between. CDR3 residues: CASATRQVGPEDEQFF. The CDR3 DNA reads as TGCGCCAGCGCCACGAGACAGGTCGGCCCAGAGGATGAGCAGTTCTTC.

V is TRBV19 and J is TRBJ2-1; 10 bases line up with TRBD2. Trimming cost V 3 bases and J 5 bases; bases outside gene matches: 4. The germline CDR1 and CDR2 sequences are LNHDA and SQIVND (reference sequence). The CDR3 runs to 15 residues. The CDR3 nucleotides are TGTGCCAGTAGTATTCGGCTAGCGGGAGACAATGAGCAGTTCTTC. It codes for CASSIRLAGDNEQFF.

The chain joins TRBV18 to TRBJ1-5; D gene unclear. CDR3 size: 13 residues. The ends were cut back, 3 bases at V and 0 bases at J, with 3 bases in the middle. The germline V gene encodes CDR1 KGHSH and CDR2 LQKENI. The CDR3 nucleotides are TGTGCCAGCTCACCCATTAGCAATCAGCCCCAGCATTTT. This sequence encodes CASSPISNQPQHF.

The chain employs TRBV7-9 and TRBJ2-2, with 11 bases aligning to TRBD2. The length of the CDR3 is 15 residues. Germline V gene sequence: CDR1 SEHNR, CDR2 FQNEAQ (reference sequence). V shed 7 bases, J shed 4 bases, and the junction held 5 bases outside the gene matches. The CDR3: CASIFTSGGTGELFF. In DNA, the CDR3 is TGTGCCAGCATCTTCACTAGCGGGGGCACCGGGGAGCTGTTTTTT.

The V gene is TRBV10-2, the J gene TRBJ1-1; D remains ambiguous. CDR1 and CDR2 from the germline V gene are WSHSY and SAAADI. Trimming removed 3 bases at V and 10 bases at J, with 15 bases between. The length of the CDR3 is 13 residues. CDR3 amino acids: CASSDNVALGAFF. CDR3 in DNA: TGCGCCAGCAGTGATAACGTAGCCCTGGGAGCTTTCTTT.

The CDR3 is CAISESGVRETGELFF. The CDR3, as DNA: TGTGCCATCAGTGAGTCTGGGGTCCGGGAAACCGGGGAGCTGTTTTTT. This sequence joins TRBV10-3 and TRBJ2-2, with a possible D match to TRBD2 (5 bases). The V gene's germline CDR1 is ENHRY and CDR2 SYGVKD. The CDR3 sequence is 16 residues long. Trimming cost V 0 bases and J 5 bases, with 13 bases left between them.

J is TRBJ2-7 and V is TRBV3-1 (or the pseudogene TRBV3-2), with D possibly TRBD1 on 6 matching bases. CDR1 and CDR2 from the germline V gene are LGHDT and YNNKEL (reference sequence). CDR3 length: 15 residues. With 4 bases removed from V and 4 bases from J, the gap between germline ends came to 17 bases. DNA for the CDR3: TGTGCCAGCAGCCGTAAGCCGGGGCAGGGGTACGAGCAGTACTTC. It yields the protein CASSRKPGQGYEQYF.

This chain uses TRBV10-1 with TRBJ2-1, with D tentatively TRBD1 (6 bases). Germline lookup yields CDR1 WNHNN and CDR2 SYGVQD (reference sequence). V dropped 6 bases and J dropped 0 bases, with 15 bases sitting between them. This CDR3 region has 16 residues. The CDR3 bases are TGCGCCAGCAGCAACCAGGGGCTACCCTCCTACAATGAGCAGTTCTTC. Its protein is CASSNQGLPSYNEQFF.

V gene TRBV25-1 combines with J gene TRBJ1-5; TRBD1 might be the D (5 bases). The ends were cut back, 1 base at V and 2 bases at J, with 9 bases in the middle. The CDR3 is made up of 15 amino acids. CDR1 is MGHDK and CDR2 is SYGVNS in the germline V gene. The CDR3 reads CASSESGRGNQPQHF. As DNA, the CDR3 is TGTGCCAGCAGTGAATCAGGGAGGGGCAATCAGCCCCAGCATTTT.

This clone was seen a single time. The chain employs TRBV7-9 and TRBJ2-7; 9 nucleotides line up with TRBD1. V lost 4 bases and J lost 2; bases outside the gene matches: 3. The CDR3 is 14 amino acids. From germline, CDR1 is SEHNR and CDR2 FQNEAQ (reference sequence). CDR3 residues: CASSSGQGPYEQYF. DNA for the CDR3: TGTGCCAGCAGCTCGGGACAGGGCCCCTACGAGCAGTACTTC.

V and J are TRBV5-6 and TRBJ1-4; 7 bases fit TRBD1. CDR3 length: 16 residues. The V gene's germline CDR1 is SGHDT and CDR2 YYEEEE. The J segment lost 7 bases and the V segment lost 1 base, leaving 10 bases of the junction unmatched. CDR3 nucleotides: TGTGCCAGCAGCTTGAGGGTCGGGACAGCGGGTGAAAAACTGTTTTTT. Translation gives CASSLRVGTAGEKLFF.

The V and J genes are TRBV9 and TRBJ2-1, with 9 nucleotides matching TRBD2. Germline V CDR1 and CDR2: SGDLS, YYNGEE. CDR3 length equals 16 residues. J lost 4 bases, V lost 0 bases, and 5 bases had no gene match. The CDR3 nucleotides are TGTGCCAGCAGCGTAGTAGGCGGGAGGGCTTACAATGAGCAGTTCTTC. The encoded protein is CASSVVGGRAYNEQFF. Looking up the rest from reference TRBV9 and TRBJ2-1 gives the full variable domain: DSGVTQTPKHLITATGQRVTLRCSPRSGDLSVYWYQQSLDQGLQFLIQYYNGEERAKGNILERFSAQQFPDLHSELNLSSLELGDSALYFCASSVVGGRAYNEQFFGPGTRLTVL.

On this clone: Other nucleotide sequences from this sample produce the same CDR3. The rearrangement links TRBV5-1 to TRBJ2-5; D remains ambiguous. Germline CDR1 SGHRS, CDR2 YFSETQ. This CDR3 is built from 14 residues. V lost 0 bases, J lost 5 bases, and 11 bases lay in between. The CDR3 DNA reads TGCGCCAGCAGCTTGGCCGTGACCGGGGAGACCCAGTACTTC. It codes for CASSLAVTGETQYF. Based on the CDR3 plus reference TRBV5-1 and TRBJ2-5, the full variable domain is KAGVTQTPRYLIKTRGQQVTLSCSPISGHRSVSWYQQTPGQGLQFLFEYFSETQRNKGNFPGRFSGRQFSNSRSEMNVSTLELGDSALYLCASSLAVTGETQYFGPGTRLLVL.

The chain combines TRBV6-5 with TRBJ2-7; TRBD1 is a possible D gene (6 bases). V lost 5 bases to trimming and J lost 2 bases, with 10 bases between them. Germline assignment: CDR1 MNHEY and CDR2 SVGAGI. CDR3 length equals 13 residues. The CDR3 coding sequence is TGTGCCAGCAGTCAGACAGGCACCTACGAGCAGTACTTC. Amino acid sequence: CASSQTGTYEQYF.